The T cell receptor (beta chain) described here comes from a study of glioma-infiltrating T cells after dendritic cell vaccination. Overall study findings and caveats: No direct clonality-survival link was found; a diverse polyclonal response may matter.

Primers: 60 V beta forward and 13 J beta reverse. Sequenced by immunoSEQ multiplex PCR; TCRdb stores in-frame clones only, minus some. Found here are tens of thousands of clones, approximately 91% of them singletons; the top ten hold 2.2%. A word on this clone: Its target is unknown.

Germline assignment: CDR1 MGHRA and CDR2 YSYEKL. With 1 base removed from V and 0 bases from J, the gap between germline ends came to 19 bases. CDR3 length: 20 residues. Fresh-frozen tumor tissue and more than two years of survival data were available for all. Blood PBMC samples: pre-vaccination, two weeks post third vaccination, and at tumor progression. The receptor comes from a human donor with glioblastoma. The chain couples TRBV4-1 to TRBJ1-6; TRBD1 is a possible D gene (6 bases). The starting material was blood, obtained before dendritic cell vaccination. CDR3: CASSQVNRVRRGSYNSPLHF. In DNA, the CDR3 is TGCGCCAGCAGCCAAGTTAACAGGGTTAGAAGGGGCTCCTATAATTCACCCCTCCACTTT.